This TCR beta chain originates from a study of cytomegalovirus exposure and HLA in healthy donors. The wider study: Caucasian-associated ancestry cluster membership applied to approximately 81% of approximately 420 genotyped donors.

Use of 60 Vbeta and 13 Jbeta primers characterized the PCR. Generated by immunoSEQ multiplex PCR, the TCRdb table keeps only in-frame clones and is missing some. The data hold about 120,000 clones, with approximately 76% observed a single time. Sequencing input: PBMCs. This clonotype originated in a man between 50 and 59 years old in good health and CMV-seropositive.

CDR3 residues: CASSKEVVRLSPDEQYF. As DNA, the CDR3 is TGTGCCAGCAGCAAAGAGGTGGTCCGACTATCACCGGACGAGCAGTACTTC. The chain couples TRBV21-1 to TRBJ2-7; the DNA was not compared with TRBD2, the D call given in the table. TRBV21-1 counts as a pseudogene. The CDR3 has 17 amino acids.